This paragraph covers one T cell receptor beta chain sequence. Its target is unknown. Though nominally healthy at sampling, donors likely had unrecorded immune exposures. This entry comes from a study of cytomegalovirus exposure and HLA in healthy donors. On the study more broadly: Falling in the Caucasian-associated ancestry cluster were 80% to 85% of some 400 genotyped donors. Study-level results: An Asian-associated ancestry cluster reportedly showed fewer N-insertions than the approximately 670-donor mean in a later analysis. Previous analysis showed most TCR beta V segments were productive about 87% or about 30% of the time.

PCR primers comprised 60 Vbeta and 13 Jbeta primers. Measured with immunoSEQ multiplex PCR; TCRdb has only the in-frame clones, and not every one. The sample records about 190,000 clones, about 76% being singletons. CDR1 SQVTM and CDR2 ANQGSEA come from the germline V gene. This CDR3 has 11 amino acids. V lost 2 bases and J 5 bases, leaving 6 bases between the germline ends. The V gene is TRBV29-1, the J gene TRBJ2-5, with D maybe TRBD1 (5 bases). This clonotype was sampled from a woman aged 50 to 60 in good health and CMV-seronegative. The sequencing input was PBMCs. This CDR3 reads CSVEPGETQYF. In nucleotides, the CDR3 is TGCAGCGTTGAACCAGGGGAGACCCAGTACTTC. Full variable domain (remainder filled in from reference TRBV29-1 and TRBJ2-5): SAVISQKPSRDICQRGTSLTIQCQVDSQVTMMFWYRQQPGQSLTLIATANQGSEATYESGFVIDKFPISRPNLTFSTLTVSNMSPEDSSIYLCSVEPGETQYFGPGTRLLVL.